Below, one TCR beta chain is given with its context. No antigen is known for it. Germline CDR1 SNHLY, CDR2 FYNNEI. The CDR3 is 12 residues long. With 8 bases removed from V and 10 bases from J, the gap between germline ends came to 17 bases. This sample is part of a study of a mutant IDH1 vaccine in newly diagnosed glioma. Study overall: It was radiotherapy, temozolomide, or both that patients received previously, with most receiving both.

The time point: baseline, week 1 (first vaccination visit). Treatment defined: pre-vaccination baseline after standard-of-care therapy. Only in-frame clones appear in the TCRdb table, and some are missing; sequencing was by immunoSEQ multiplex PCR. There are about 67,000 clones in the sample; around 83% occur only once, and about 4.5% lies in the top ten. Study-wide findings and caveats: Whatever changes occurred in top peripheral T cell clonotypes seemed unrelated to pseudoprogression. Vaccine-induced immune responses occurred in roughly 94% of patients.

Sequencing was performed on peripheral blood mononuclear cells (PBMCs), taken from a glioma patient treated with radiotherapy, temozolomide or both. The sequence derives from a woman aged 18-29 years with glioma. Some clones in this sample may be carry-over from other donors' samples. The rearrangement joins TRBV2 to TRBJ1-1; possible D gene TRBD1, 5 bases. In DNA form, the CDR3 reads TGTGCCAGCTGGGGCGGACCATTTGGAGCTTTCTTT. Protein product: CASWGGPFGAFF.